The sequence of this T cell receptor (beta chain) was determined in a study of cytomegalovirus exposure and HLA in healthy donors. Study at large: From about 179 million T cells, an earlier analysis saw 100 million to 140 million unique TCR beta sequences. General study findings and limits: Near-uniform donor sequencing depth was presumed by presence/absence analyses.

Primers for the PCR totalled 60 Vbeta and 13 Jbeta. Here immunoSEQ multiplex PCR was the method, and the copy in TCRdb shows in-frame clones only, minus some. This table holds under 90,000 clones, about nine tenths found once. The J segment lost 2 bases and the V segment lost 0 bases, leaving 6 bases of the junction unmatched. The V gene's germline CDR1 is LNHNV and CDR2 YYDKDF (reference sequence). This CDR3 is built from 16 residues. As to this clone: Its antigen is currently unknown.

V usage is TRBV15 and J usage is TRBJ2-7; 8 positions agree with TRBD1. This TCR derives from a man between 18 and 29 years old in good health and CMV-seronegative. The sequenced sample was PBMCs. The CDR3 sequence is CATSRDRGTGAYEQYF. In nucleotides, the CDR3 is TGTGCCACCAGCAGAGATCGCGGGACAGGTGCCTACGAGCAGTACTTC.